This T cell receptor (beta chain) was sequenced during a study of CD8 T cells in ankylosing spondylitis (dated by TCRdb to 2016 to 2017). Study-level background: The study profiled T cell receptor beta repertoires in healthy donors and ankylosing spondylitis patients to find disease-linked TCR variants. Peripheral blood was sampled, and synovial fluid was additionally collected from ankylosing spondylitis patients. The full study cohort was made up of under 30 ankylosing spondylitis patients and 95 to 130 healthy donors.

Beyond this particular receptor, the publication reports: The disease-linked clones were reported to be significantly enriched in matched synovial fluid samples from ankylosing spondylitis patients. Some TCR beta motif variants had previously been reported in synovial fluid and blood of reactive arthritis patients, which suggested common disease-initiation mechanisms. Blood from ankylosing spondylitis patients appeared to be characterized by a TCR beta motif composed of eight highly homologous amino acid variants. The disease-linked clones had a CD8+ phenotype and were found at relatively low frequencies in peripheral blood.

The CDR1 and CDR2 encoded by the germline V gene (reference sequence) are MNHEY and SMNVEV. V sheds 7 bases and J sheds 1 base, leaving 10 bases between their ends. The CDR3 runs 13 amino acids, cysteine and phenylalanine included. Of the read, only the CDR3 DNA is kept; its 39 bases are in frame from base 1. There are many counts of this clonotype. The antigen it recognizes is unknown. No clone much larger than this one lies a single base away; base qualities are absent. Sequenced using an Illumina HiSeq 2500. Quantitative 5'-RACE with molecular barcodes was the method used to prepare the TCR beta libraries. Per the original workflow: A new computational method based on a probabilistic model of VDJ rearrangement was used to identify disease-linked TCR variants. TCRdb cleaned the public reads at Q25 with fastp, built clones with MiXCR and kept in-frame beta chains. CDR3 protein duplicates are merged, each entry listing the most common genes and DNA. The V and J calls were determined by TCRdb, not by the authors. This sample gives 200,000 to 300,000 distinct CDR3 sequences in total; roughly 10% of them show up just once. The ten biggest clones cover less than 3% of the sample.

Material for sequencing was blood, either unsorted or a sorted T cell fraction (not recorded which). The chain was built from TRBV27 and TRBJ1-1; no D gene can be assigned with confidence. The clonotype originates from a male donor with ankylosing spondylitis or in good health (not recorded which). The CDR3 reads as follows: CASTTAGNTEAFF. The nucleotide sequence reads TGTGCCAGCACCACCGCGGGGAACACTGAAGCTTTCTTT.